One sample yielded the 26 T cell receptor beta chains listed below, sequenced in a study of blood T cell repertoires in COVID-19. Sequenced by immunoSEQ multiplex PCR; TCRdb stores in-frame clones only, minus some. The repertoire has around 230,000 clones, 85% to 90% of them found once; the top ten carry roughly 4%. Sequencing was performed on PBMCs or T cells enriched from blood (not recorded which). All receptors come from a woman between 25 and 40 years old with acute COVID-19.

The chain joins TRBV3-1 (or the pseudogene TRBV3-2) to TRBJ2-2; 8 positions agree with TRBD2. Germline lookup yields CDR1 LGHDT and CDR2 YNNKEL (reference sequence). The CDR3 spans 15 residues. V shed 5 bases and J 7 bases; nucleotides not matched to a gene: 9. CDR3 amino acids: CASSSGTREGGELFF. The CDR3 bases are TGTGCCAGCAGCTCCGGGACTAGGGAGGGCGGGGAGCTGTTTTTT.

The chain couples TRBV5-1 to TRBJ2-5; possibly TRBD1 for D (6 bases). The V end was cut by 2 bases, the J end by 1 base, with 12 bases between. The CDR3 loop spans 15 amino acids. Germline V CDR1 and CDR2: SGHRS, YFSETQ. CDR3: CASSLYGTIQETQYF. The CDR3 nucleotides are TGCGCCAGCAGCTTATATGGGACAATCCAAGAGACCCAGTACTTC.

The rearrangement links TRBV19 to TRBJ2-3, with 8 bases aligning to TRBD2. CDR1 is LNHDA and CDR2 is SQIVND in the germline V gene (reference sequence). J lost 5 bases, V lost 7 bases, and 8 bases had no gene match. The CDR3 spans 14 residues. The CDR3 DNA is TGTGCCAGTACCGCGCCGGGGGGGGGAGATACGCAGTATTTT. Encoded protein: CASTAPGGGDTQYF.

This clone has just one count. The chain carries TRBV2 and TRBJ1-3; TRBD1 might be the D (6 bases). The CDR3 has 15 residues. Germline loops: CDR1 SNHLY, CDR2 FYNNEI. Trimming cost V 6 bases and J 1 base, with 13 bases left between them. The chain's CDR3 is CASSSDSISGNTIYF. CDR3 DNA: TGTGCCAGCAGCTCGGACAGCATATCTGGAAACACCATATATTTT.

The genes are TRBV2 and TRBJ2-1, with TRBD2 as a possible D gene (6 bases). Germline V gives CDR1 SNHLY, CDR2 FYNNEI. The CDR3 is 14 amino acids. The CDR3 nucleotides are TGTGGCCAGGTTGAAGCGGGTCCCTTCAATGAGCAGTTCTTC. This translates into CGQVEAGPFNEQFF.

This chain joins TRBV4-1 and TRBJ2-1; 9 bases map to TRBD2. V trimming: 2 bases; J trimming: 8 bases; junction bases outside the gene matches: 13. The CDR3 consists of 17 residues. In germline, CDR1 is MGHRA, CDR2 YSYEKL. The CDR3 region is CASSQSPGLAGEDEQFF. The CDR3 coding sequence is TGCGCCAGCAGCCAATCCCCGGGACTAGCTGGGGAGGATGAGCAGTTCTTC.

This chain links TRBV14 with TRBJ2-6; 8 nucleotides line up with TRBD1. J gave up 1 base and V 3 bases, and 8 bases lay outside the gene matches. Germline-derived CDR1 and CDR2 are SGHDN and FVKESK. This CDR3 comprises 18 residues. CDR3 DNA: TGTGCCAGCAGCCATGCAGGGGGCTGGATTTCTGGGGCCAACGTCCTGACTTTC. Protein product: CASSHAGGWISGANVLTF.

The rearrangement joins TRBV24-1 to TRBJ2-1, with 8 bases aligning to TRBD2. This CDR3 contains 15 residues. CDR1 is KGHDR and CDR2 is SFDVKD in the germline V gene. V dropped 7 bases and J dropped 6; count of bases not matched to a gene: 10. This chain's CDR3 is CATRGTGGPGNEQFF. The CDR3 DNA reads TGTGCCACCAGGGGGACGGGGGGGCCGGGCAATGAGCAGTTCTTC.

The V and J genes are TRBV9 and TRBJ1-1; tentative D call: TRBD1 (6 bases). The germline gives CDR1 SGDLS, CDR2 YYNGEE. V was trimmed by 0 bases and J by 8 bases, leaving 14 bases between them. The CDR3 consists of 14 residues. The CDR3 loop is CASSVGSGGGEAFF. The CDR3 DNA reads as TGTGCCAGCAGCGTAGGATCGGGAGGGGGGGAAGCTTTCTTT.

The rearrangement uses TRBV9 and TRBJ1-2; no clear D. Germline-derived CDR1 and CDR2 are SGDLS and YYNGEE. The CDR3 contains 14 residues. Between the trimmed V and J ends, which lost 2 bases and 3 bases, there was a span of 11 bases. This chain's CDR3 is CASSVGRTDYGYTF. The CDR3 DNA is TGTGCCAGCAGCGTCGGCAGAACAGACTATGGCTACACCTTC.

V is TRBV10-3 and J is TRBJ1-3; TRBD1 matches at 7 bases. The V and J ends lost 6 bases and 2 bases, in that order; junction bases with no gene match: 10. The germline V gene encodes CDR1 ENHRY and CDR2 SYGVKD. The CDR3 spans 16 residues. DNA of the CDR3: TGTGCCATCAGCCCCGGGACAGCCGCTCCTGGAAACACCATATATTTT. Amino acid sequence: CAISPGTAAPGNTIYF.

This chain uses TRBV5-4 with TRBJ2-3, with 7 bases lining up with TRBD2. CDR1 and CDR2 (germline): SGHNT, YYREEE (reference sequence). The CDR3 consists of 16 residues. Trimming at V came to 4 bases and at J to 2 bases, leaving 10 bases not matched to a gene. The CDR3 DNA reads TGTGCCAGCAGCCTTCCTATGGGGGGGACCACAGATACGCAGTATTTT. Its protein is CASSLPMGGTTDTQYF. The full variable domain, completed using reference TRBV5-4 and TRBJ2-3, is ETGVTQSPTHLIKTRGQQVTLRCSSQSGHNTVSWYQQALGQGPQFIFQYYREEENGRGNFPPRFSGLQFPNYSSELNVNALELDDSALYLCASSLPMGGTTDTQYFGPGTRLTVL.

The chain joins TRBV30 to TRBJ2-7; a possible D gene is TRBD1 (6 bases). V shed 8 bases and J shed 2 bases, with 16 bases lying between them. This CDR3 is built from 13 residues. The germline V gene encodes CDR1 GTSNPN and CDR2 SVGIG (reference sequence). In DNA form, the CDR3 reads TGTGCCCTCCCGGGGACAAACCCCTACGAGCAGTACTTC. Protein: CALPGTNPYEQYF.

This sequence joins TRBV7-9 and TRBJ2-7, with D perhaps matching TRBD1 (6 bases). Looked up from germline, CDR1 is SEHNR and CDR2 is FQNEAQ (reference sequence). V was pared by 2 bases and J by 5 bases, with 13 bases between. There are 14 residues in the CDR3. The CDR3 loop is CASSLSGVGHEQYF. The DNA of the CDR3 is TGTGCCAGCAGCTTATCAGGGGTCGGCCACGAGCAGTACTTC.

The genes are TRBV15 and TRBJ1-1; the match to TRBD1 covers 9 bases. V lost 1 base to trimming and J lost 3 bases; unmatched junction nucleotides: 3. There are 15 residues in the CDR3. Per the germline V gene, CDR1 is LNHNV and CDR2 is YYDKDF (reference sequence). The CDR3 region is CATSRGGTGYTEAFF. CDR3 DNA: TGTGCCACCAGCAGAGGAGGGACAGGGTACACTGAAGCTTTCTTT.

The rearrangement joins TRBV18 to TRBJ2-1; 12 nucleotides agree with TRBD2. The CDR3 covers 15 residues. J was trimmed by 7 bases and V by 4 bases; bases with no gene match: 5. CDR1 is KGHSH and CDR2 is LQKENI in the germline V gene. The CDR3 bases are TGTGCCAGCTCACTTTCGACTAGCGGGGGAAATGAGCAGTTCTTC. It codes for CASSLSTSGGNEQFF.

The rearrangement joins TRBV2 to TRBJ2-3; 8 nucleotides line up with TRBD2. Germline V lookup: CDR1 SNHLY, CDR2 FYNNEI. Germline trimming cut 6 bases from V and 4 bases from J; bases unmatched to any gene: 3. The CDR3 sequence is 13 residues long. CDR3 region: CASRGTRSDTQYF. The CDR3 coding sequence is TGTGCCAGCAGAGGGACTAGATCAGATACGCAGTATTTT.

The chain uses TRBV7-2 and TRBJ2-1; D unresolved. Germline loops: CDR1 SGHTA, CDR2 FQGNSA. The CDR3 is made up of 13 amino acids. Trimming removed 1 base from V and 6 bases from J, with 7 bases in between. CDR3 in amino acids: CASSLETGNEQFF. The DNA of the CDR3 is TGTGCCAGCAGCTTAGAGACTGGCAATGAGCAGTTCTTC.

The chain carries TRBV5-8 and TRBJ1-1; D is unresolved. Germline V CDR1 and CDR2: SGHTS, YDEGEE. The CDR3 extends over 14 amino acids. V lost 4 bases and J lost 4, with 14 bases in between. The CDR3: CASSTPARGTEAFF. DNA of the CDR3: TGTGCCAGCAGCACACCAGCGAGAGGCACTGAAGCTTTCTTT.

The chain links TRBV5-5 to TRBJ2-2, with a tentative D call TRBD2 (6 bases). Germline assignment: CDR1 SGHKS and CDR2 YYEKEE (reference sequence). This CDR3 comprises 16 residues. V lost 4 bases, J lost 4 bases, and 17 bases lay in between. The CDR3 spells CASSDISGEVTGELFF. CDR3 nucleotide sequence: TGTGCCAGCAGCGATATATCGGGGGAAGTCACCGGGGAGCTGTTTTTT. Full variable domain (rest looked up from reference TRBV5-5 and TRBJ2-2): DAGVTQSPTHLIKTRGQQVTLRCSPISGHKSVSWYQQVLGQGPQFIFQYYEKEERGRGNFPDRFSARQFPNYSSELNVNALLLGDSALYLCASSDISGEVTGELFFGEGSRLTVL.

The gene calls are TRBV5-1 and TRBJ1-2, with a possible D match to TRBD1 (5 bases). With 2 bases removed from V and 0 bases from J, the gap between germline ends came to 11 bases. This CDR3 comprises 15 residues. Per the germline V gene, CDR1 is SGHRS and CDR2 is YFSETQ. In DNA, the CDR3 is TGCGCCAGCAGCTTTACAGGAACAGCTAACTATGGCTACACCTTC. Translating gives CASSFTGTANYGYTF.

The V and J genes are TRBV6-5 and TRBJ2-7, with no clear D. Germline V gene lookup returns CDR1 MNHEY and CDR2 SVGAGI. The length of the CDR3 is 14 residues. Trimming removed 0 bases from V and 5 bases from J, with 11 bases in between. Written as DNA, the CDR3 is TGTGCCAGCAGTTACTCAGCCAGGCCCCACGAGCAGTACTTC. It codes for CASSYSARPHEQYF.

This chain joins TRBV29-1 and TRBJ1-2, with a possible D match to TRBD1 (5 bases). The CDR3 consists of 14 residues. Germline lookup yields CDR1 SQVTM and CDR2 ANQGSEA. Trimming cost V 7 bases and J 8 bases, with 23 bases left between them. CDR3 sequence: CSADGDFERDGYTF. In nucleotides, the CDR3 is TGCAGCGCCGACGGGGACTTCGAGAGGGACGGCTACACCTTC.

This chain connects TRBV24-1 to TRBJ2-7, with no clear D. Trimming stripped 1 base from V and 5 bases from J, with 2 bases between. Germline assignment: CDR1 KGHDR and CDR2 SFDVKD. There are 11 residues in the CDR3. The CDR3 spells CATSDFNEQYF. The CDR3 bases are TGTGCCACCAGTGATTTTAACGAGCAGTACTTC.

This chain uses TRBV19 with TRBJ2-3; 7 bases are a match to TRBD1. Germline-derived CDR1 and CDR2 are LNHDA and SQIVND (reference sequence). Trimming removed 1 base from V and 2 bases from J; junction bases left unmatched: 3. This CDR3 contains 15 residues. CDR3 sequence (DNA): TGTGCCAGTAGTATAGGAACAGGGGCCACAGATACGCAGTATTTT. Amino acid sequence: CASSIGTGATDTQYF. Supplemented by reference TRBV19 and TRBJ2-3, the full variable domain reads DGGITQSPKYLFRKEGQNVTLSCEQNLNHDAMYWYRQDPGQGLRLIYYSQIVNDFQKGDIAEGYSVSREKKESFPLTVTSAQKNPTAFYLCASSIGTGATDTQYFGPGTRLTVL.

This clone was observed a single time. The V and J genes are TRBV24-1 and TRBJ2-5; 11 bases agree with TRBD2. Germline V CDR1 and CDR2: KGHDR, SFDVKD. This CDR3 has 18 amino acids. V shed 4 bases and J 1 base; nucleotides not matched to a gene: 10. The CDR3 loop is CATSDPRHGTSGQETQYF. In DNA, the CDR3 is TGTGCCACCAGTGACCCGCGGCACGGGACTAGCGGCCAAGAGACCCAGTACTTC.